This TCR beta chain was profiled in a study of CD8 T cells in Susac syndrome. Whole-study findings and limits: CD4+ repertoires of Susac syndrome patients lacked detectable clonal expansion.

Trimming cost V 0 bases and J 3 bases; bases outside gene matches: 8. Germline assignment: CDR1 DFQATT and CDR2 SNEGSKA (reference sequence). The CDR3 covers 16 residues. A note on this clonotype: The antigen is undetermined.

With random hexamers, reverse transcription was performed on about 0.45 to 1 ug of RNA. MiXCR was run by TCRdb on the immunoSEQ multiplex PCR reads, yielding one entry per CDR3 protein. Seen here are under 200,000 distinct CDR3 sequences, roughly 95% observed once, and the top ten hold roughly 0.12%. This TCR was recovered from a human donor with Susac syndrome. The V gene is TRBV20-1, the J gene TRBJ2-3; TRBD2 matches 8 bases. Sequencing was done on a sample of CD4+ T cells from PBMCs. CDR3 residues: CSAREGSGRWTDTQYF. CDR3 DNA: TGCAGTGCTAGAGAGGGGAGCGGGAGATGGACAGATACGCAGTATTTT.